Listed below are T cell receptor beta chains from one sample, sequenced in a study of blood T cell repertoires in COVID-19. The table came from immunoSEQ multiplex PCR; TCRdb's copy has only in-frame clones and leaves some out. The repertoire has about 200,000 clones, around 85% of them found once; the top ten carry about 8%. Sequencing input: peripheral blood. The source is a woman older than 75 with acute or convalescent COVID-19. CDR3s include the opening cysteine and the closing phenylalanine or tryptophan. D genes are given only for firm matches. Part of the rows lack a size; the others show once, few, many or a class for expanded clones.

CDR3 protein: CASAGTGWNQPQHF
CDR3 DNA: TGTGCCAGCGCCGGGACAGGGTGGAATCAGCCCCAGCATTTT
clone size: -
D gene: TRBD1
V gene: TRBV27
J gene: TRBJ1-5

CDR3 protein: CASSLEAGGSTSTDTQYF
CDR3 DNA: TGTGCCAGCAGCTTAGAAGCGGGGGGCTCTACTAGCACAGATACGCAGTATTTT
clone size: -
D gene: TRBD2
V gene: TRBV7-2
J gene: TRBJ2-3

CDR3 protein: CASSPLRAGGLGDTQYF
CDR3 DNA: TGTGCCAGCTCACCATTGAGGGCAGGGGGCCTAGGGGATACGCAGTATTTT
clone size: few
D gene: TRBD1
V gene: TRBV18
J gene: TRBJ2-3

CDR3 protein: CSVADRAEGYTF
CDR3 DNA: TGCAGCGTCGCGGACAGGGCTGAGGGCTACACCTTC
clone size: -
D gene: TRBD1
V gene: TRBV29-1
J gene: TRBJ1-2

CDR3 protein: CASSLSSGANTGELFF
CDR3 DNA: TGTGCCAGCAGCTTAAGTAGCGGGGCTAACACCGGGGAGCTGTTTTTT
clone size: -
D gene: TRBD2
V gene: TRBV7-2
J gene: TRBJ2-2

CDR3 protein: CASSRPKEGAKRVSNQPQHF
CDR3 DNA: TGCGCCAGCAGCCGCCCAAAGGAGGGGGCAAAGAGAGTAAGCAATCAGCCCCAGCATTTT
clone size: once
D gene: TRBD1
V gene: TRBV4-1
J gene: TRBJ1-5

CDR3 protein: CASSPPGGASTEAFF
CDR3 DNA: TGCGCCAGCAGCCCCCCGGGGGGCGCGAGCACTGAAGCTTTCTTT
clone size: -
D gene: -
V gene: TRBV5-1
J gene: TRBJ1-1

CDR3 protein: CASSLGLSNNEQFF
CDR3 DNA: TGTGCCAGCAGCTTAGGACTATCAAACAATGAGCAGTTCTTC
clone size: -
D gene: -
V gene: TRBV7-2
J gene: TRBJ2-1

CDR3 protein: CASSLGTSPQHF
CDR3 DNA: TGTGCCAGCAGCCTAGGGACTTCTCCCCAGCATTTT
clone size: -
D gene: -
V gene: TRBV7-2
J gene: TRBJ1-5

CDR3 protein: CASSQGRVETQYF
CDR3 DNA: TGTGCCAGCAGCCAAGGGAGAGTTGAGACCCAGTACTTC
clone size: -
D gene: -
V gene: TRBV14
J gene: TRBJ2-5

CDR3 protein: CASSLGSGSNTGELFF
CDR3 DNA: TGTGCCAGCAGCTTGGGTAGCGGGAGTAACACCGGGGAGCTGTTTTTT
clone size: -
D gene: TRBD2
V gene: TRBV11-3
J gene: TRBJ2-2

CDR3 protein: CASSRGLAGGDNTGELFF
CDR3 DNA: TGTGCCAGCAGCCGCGGACTAGCGGGAGGCGATAACACCGGGGAGCTGTTTTTT
clone size: -
D gene: TRBD2
V gene: TRBV5-4
J gene: TRBJ2-2

CDR3 protein: CASSLGTLAGNTIYF
CDR3 DNA: TGTGCCAGCAGCTTGGGCACCCTGGCAGGAAACACCATATATTTT
clone size: -
D gene: -
V gene: TRBV11-2
J gene: TRBJ1-3

CDR3 protein: CASSIKRTSGYEQYF
CDR3 DNA: TGTGCCAGTAGTATTAAGAGGACTAGCGGATACGAGCAGTACTTC
clone size: -
D gene: TRBD2
V gene: TRBV19
J gene: TRBJ2-7

CDR3 protein: CASSLKSAGQGYEQYF
CDR3 DNA: TGTGCCAGCAGTTTAAAGTCGGCAGGGCAAGGCTACGAGCAGTACTTC
clone size: -
D gene: -
V gene: TRBV27
J gene: TRBJ2-7

CDR3 protein: CASSSKGGTMYEQFF
CDR3 DNA: TGTGCCAGCAGCTCTAAGGGGGGGACAATGTATGAGCAGTTCTTC
clone size: -
D gene: -
V gene: TRBV7-3
J gene: TRBJ2-1

CDR3 protein: CASSDDRVESYTF
CDR3 DNA: TGTGCCAGCAGCGATGACAGGGTCGAAAGCTACACCTTC
clone size: -
D gene: TRBD1
V gene: TRBV2
J gene: TRBJ1-2

CDR3 protein: CASGDSTNTEAFF
CDR3 DNA: TGTGCCAGTGGTGATAGTACGAACACTGAAGCTTTCTTT
clone size: -
D gene: -
V gene: TRBV6-5
J gene: TRBJ1-1

CDR3 protein: CASSSTGTGELFF
CDR3 DNA: TGTGCCAGCAGCTCGACAGGCACCGGGGAGCTGTTTTTT
clone size: -
D gene: -
V gene: TRBV7-3
J gene: TRBJ2-2

CDR3 protein: CASSQELDNQETQYF
CDR3 DNA: TGTGCCAGCAGCCAAGAGTTGGACAACCAAGAGACCCAGTACTTC
clone size: many
D gene: -
V gene: TRBV3-1/TRBV3-2
J gene: TRBJ2-5

CDR3 protein: CASSLGGTGELFF
CDR3 DNA: TGCGCCAGCAGCTTGGGCGGCACCGGGGAGCTGTTTTTT
clone size: -
D gene: -
V gene: TRBV5-1
J gene: TRBJ2-2

CDR3 protein: CASSLPGQSGGYTF
CDR3 DNA: TGTGCCAGCAGTTTACCCGGACAGAGTGGTGGCTACACCTTC
clone size: -
D gene: -
V gene: TRBV28
J gene: TRBJ1-2

CDR3 protein: CASSVQDYEKQYF
CDR3 DNA: TGTGCCAGCAGCGTACAGGATTACGAGAAGCAGTACTTC
clone size: -
D gene: -
V gene: TRBV9
J gene: TRBJ2-7

CDR3 protein: CASSVILVDTSNQPQHF
CDR3 DNA: TGTGCCAGCAGTGTAATCCTAGTGGACACTAGCAATCAGCCCCAGCATTTT
clone size: -
D gene: -
V gene: TRBV6-1
J gene: TRBJ1-5

CDR3 protein: CASSPRQGKEKQYF
CDR3 DNA: TGTGCCAGCAGTCCTCGCCAGGGGAAAGAAAAGCAGTACTTC
clone size: -
D gene: -
V gene: TRBV27
J gene: TRBJ2-7

CDR3 protein: CASSQEVRAGEAFF
CDR3 DNA: TGTGCCAGCAGCCAAGAAGTGAGGGCCGGGGAAGCTTTCTTT
clone size: once
D gene: -
V gene: TRBV14
J gene: TRBJ1-1

CDR3 protein: CASSLVRVANTGELFF
CDR3 DNA: TGTGCCAGCAGCTTAGTACGGGTAGCGAACACCGGGGAGCTGTTTTTT
clone size: -
D gene: -
V gene: TRBV7-6
J gene: TRBJ2-2

CDR3 protein: CSVGGNSVMEKLFF
CDR3 DNA: TGCAGCGTGGGGGGGAACAGTGTGATGGAAAAACTGTTTTTT
clone size: once
D gene: -
V gene: TRBV29-1
J gene: TRBJ1-4

CDR3 protein: CASTPRTSGQPANEQFF
CDR3 DNA: TGCGCCAGCACCCCCCGGACTAGCGGGCAGCCGGCCAATGAGCAGTTCTTC
clone size: once
D gene: TRBD2
V gene: TRBV5-1
J gene: TRBJ2-1

CDR3 protein: CASSAGLAGGEQFF
CDR3 DNA: TGCGCCAGCAGCGCGGGACTAGCGGGGGGCGAGCAGTTCTTC
clone size: -
D gene: TRBD2
V gene: TRBV5-1
J gene: TRBJ2-1

CDR3 protein: CASSLLRGDHNEQFF
CDR3 DNA: TGTGCCAGCAGCTTACTACGCGGAGATCACAATGAGCAGTTCTTC
clone size: -
D gene: -
V gene: TRBV7-3
J gene: TRBJ2-1

CDR3 protein: CASSRLQGGNEQFF
CDR3 DNA: TGTGCCAGCAGTCGTCTACAGGGGGGCAATGAGCAGTTCTTC
clone size: -
D gene: TRBD1
V gene: TRBV27
J gene: TRBJ2-1

CDR3 protein: CASSLVAGDTEAFF
CDR3 DNA: TGTGCCAGCAGCTTAGTAGCAGGGGACACTGAAGCTTTCTTT
clone size: -
D gene: -
V gene: TRBV7-9
J gene: TRBJ1-1

CDR3 protein: CASSYDRGRSSPLHF
CDR3 DNA: TGTGCCAGCAGCTACGACAGGGGGCGCAGTTCACCCCTCCACTTT
clone size: few
D gene: TRBD1
V gene: TRBV7-2
J gene: TRBJ1-6

CDR3 protein: CASSRVNTEAFF
CDR3 DNA: TGTGCCAGCAGCCGAGTGAACACTGAAGCTTTCTTT
clone size: -
D gene: -
V gene: TRBV3-1/TRBV3-2
J gene: TRBJ1-1

CDR3 protein: CASSPHGAESSYGYTF
CDR3 DNA: TGTGCCAGCAGCCCACATGGTGCGGAGAGCTCCTATGGCTACACCTTC
clone size: -
D gene: -
V gene: TRBV9
J gene: TRBJ1-2

CDR3 protein: CASSKHVGTASYEQYF
CDR3 DNA: TGTGCCAGCAGCAAACATGTCGGGACAGCCTCCTACGAGCAGTACTTC
clone size: -
D gene: TRBD1
V gene: TRBV7-8
J gene: TRBJ2-7

CDR3 protein: CASSLETGSSQPQHF
CDR3 DNA: TGCGCCAGCAGCTTGGAAACCGGGTCGAGTCAGCCCCAGCATTTT
clone size: -
D gene: -
V gene: TRBV5-1
J gene: TRBJ1-5

CDR3 protein: CASSRTGEDAEKLFF
CDR3 DNA: TGTGCCAGCAGCCGAACAGGGGAGGATGCTGAAAAACTGTTTTTT
clone size: -
D gene: TRBD1
V gene: TRBV3-1/TRBV3-2
J gene: TRBJ1-4

CDR3 protein: CASRTGIYHEQYF
CDR3 DNA: TGTGCCAGCAGGACAGGTATTTATCACGAGCAGTACTTC
clone size: -
D gene: -
V gene: TRBV12-3/TRBV12-4
J gene: TRBJ2-7

CDR3 protein: CASSLAGSGKGPQHF
CDR3 DNA: TGCGCCAGCAGCTTGGCCGGTTCAGGGAAGGGGCCCCAGCATTTT
clone size: -
D gene: -
V gene: TRBV5-1
J gene: TRBJ1-5

CDR3 protein: CASSLAGTGNEKLFF
CDR3 DNA: TGTGCCAGCAGCTTGGCCGGGACAGGGAATGAAAAACTGTTTTTT
clone size: -
D gene: TRBD1
V gene: TRBV7-2
J gene: TRBJ1-4

CDR3 protein: CASSLGTPGQGAYEQYF
CDR3 DNA: TGTGCCAGCAGCTTAGGGACTCCGGGACAGGGGGCCTACGAGCAGTACTTC
clone size: -
D gene: TRBD1
V gene: TRBV7-9
J gene: TRBJ2-7

CDR3 protein: CSVESRGNTGELFF
CDR3 DNA: TGCAGCGTTGAATCGCGGGGAAACACCGGGGAGCTGTTTTTT
clone size: -
D gene: -
V gene: TRBV29-1
J gene: TRBJ2-2

CDR3 protein: CASSSHRQVVATNEKLFF
CDR3 DNA: TGTGCCAGCAGCTCCCACCGACAGGTGGTTGCAACTAATGAAAAACTGTTTTTT
clone size: -
D gene: -
V gene: TRBV13
J gene: TRBJ1-4

CDR3 protein: CSVGVAGGSKSYF
CDR3 DNA: -
clone size: -
D gene: -
V gene: TRBV29-1
J gene: TRBJ2-5

CDR3 protein: CASRREQGWVNTEAFF
CDR3 DNA: TGTGCCAGTAGACGTGAACAGGGTTGGGTGAACACTGAAGCTTTCTTT
clone size: -
D gene: -
V gene: TRBV19
J gene: TRBJ1-1

CDR3 protein: CASSQMGLPSGANVLTF
CDR3 DNA: TGTGCCAGCAGCCAAATGGGGCTCCCCTCTGGGGCCAACGTCCTGACTTTC
clone size: -
D gene: -
V gene: TRBV4-2
J gene: TRBJ2-6

CDR3 protein: CASSLAPHRGREGGYTF
CDR3 DNA: TGCGCCAGCAGCTTGGCCCCACACAGGGGGAGAGAGGGAGGCTACACCTTC
clone size: -
D gene: TRBD1
V gene: TRBV5-1
J gene: TRBJ1-2

CDR3 protein: CASSRGQGGSDTQYF
CDR3 DNA: TGTGCCAGTAGTAGAGGACAGGGGGGCTCAGATACGCAGTATTTT
clone size: -
D gene: TRBD1
V gene: TRBV19
J gene: TRBJ2-3

CDR3 protein: CASRRGDYPTGELFF
CDR3 DNA: TGTGCCAGCAGGCGGGGTGACTACCCCACCGGGGAGCTGTTTTTT
clone size: once
D gene: -
V gene: TRBV3-1/TRBV3-2
J gene: TRBJ2-2

CDR3 protein: CASSVDQFTGELFF
CDR3 DNA: TGTGCCAGCAGCGTAGATCAGTTCACCGGGGAGCTGTTTTTT
clone size: -
D gene: -
V gene: TRBV9
J gene: TRBJ2-2

CDR3 protein: CASSLSGTSGRALDIQYF
CDR3 DNA: TGTGCCAGCAGTTTATCCGGGACTAGCGGGAGGGCCTTGGACATTCAGTACTTC
clone size: -
D gene: TRBD2
V gene: TRBV28
J gene: TRBJ2-4

CDR3 protein: CASRQLRGEQYF
CDR3 DNA: TGTGCCAGCAGGCAGTTGAGAGGCGAGCAGTACTTC
clone size: -
D gene: -
V gene: TRBV12-3/TRBV12-4
J gene: TRBJ2-7

CDR3 protein: CASSFRSTGSGNTIYF
CDR3 DNA: TGTGCCAGTAGTTTCCGAAGTACGGGCTCTGGAAACACCATATATTTT
clone size: -
D gene: -
V gene: TRBV19
J gene: TRBJ1-3

CDR3 protein: CASRDRLAGLLQETQYF
CDR3 DNA: TGTGCCAGCAGAGACCGACTAGCGGGCCTACTCCAAGAGACCCAGTACTTC
clone size: -
D gene: TRBD2
V gene: TRBV2
J gene: TRBJ2-5

CDR3 protein: CASSLGTGGEQYF
CDR3 DNA: TGTGCCAGCAGCTTAGGTACAGGGGGCGAGCAGTACTTC
clone size: -
D gene: TRBD1
V gene: TRBV7-9
J gene: TRBJ2-7

CDR3 protein: CASGMTPSTEAFF
CDR3 DNA: TGTGCCAGCGGAATGACTCCCAGCACTGAAGCTTTCTTT
clone size: once
D gene: -
V gene: TRBV6-4
J gene: TRBJ1-1

CDR3 protein: CASSFDRGGYNEQFF
CDR3 DNA: TGTGCCAGCAGCTTCGACAGGGGAGGGTACAATGAGCAGTTCTTC
clone size: -
D gene: -
V gene: TRBV5-4
J gene: TRBJ2-1

CDR3 protein: CASREPNEQYF
CDR3 DNA: TGTGCCAGCAGGGAACCTAACGAGCAGTACTTC
clone size: -
D gene: -
V gene: TRBV2
J gene: TRBJ2-7